The present T cell receptor beta chain was sequenced within a study of CD8 T cells in ankylosing spondylitis. TCRdb called the 5' RACE reads again in MiXCR, with one record for every CDR3 protein. The profile shows a few hundred thousand distinct CDR3 sequences, about a fifth of them singletons. The study, taken as a whole, reports: Reports say disease-linked clones showed up significantly more in matched ankylosing spondylitis synovial fluid. A TCR beta motif of eight highly homologous variants appeared characteristic of ankylosing spondylitis blood.

Of note for this clonotype: Its antigen is not identified.

The sequenced sample consisted of blood, either unsorted or a sorted T cell fraction (not recorded which). The receptor's source is a male donor with ankylosing spondylitis.

CDR3 coding DNA: TGTGCCAGCAGTGAGGAGACTAGCGGGAGAGATACGCAGTATTTT. Its translation: CASSEETSGRDTQYF. The genes are TRBV6-4 and TRBJ2-3; 12 bases are a match to TRBD2. Germline values: CDR1 MRHNA, CDR2 SNTAGT. The CDR3 spans 15 residues. The V segment lost 3 bases and the J segment 5 bases; nucleotides outside the gene matches: 3.